These T cell receptor beta chains were read from a single sample in a study of blood T cell repertoires in COVID-19. Assay: immunoSEQ multiplex PCR; the TCRdb copy retains only in-frame clones and omits some. There are roughly 190,000 clones in the sample; 85% occur only once, and 8.2% lies in the top ten. Sequencing was performed on peripheral blood. The source of these receptors is a woman in her fifties or sixties with acute or convalescent COVID-19. The CDR3 runs from the conserved cysteine through the conserved F or W. The D gene is left open where the match is weak. Not all rows give a size; the values are once, few, many and, for expanded clones, a class.

V	size	D	J	DNA	CDR3
TRBV10-2	-	-	TRBJ1-1	TGCGCCAGCAGTGTGGAGGCTGAAGCTTTCTTT	CASSVEAEAFF
TRBV27	-	-	TRBJ2-2	TGTGCCAGCAGTCCGCGAAGTATCCCCGGGGAGCTGTTTTTT	CASSPRSIPGELFF
TRBV11-2	once	-	TRBJ2-1	TGTGCCAGCAGTCTGACTCCCGGCAATGAGCAGTTCTTC	CASSLTPGNEQFF
TRBV25-1	-	TRBD1	TRBJ2-3	TGTGCCAGCTCCGCCCGGGACAGGGACACAGATACGCAGTATTTT	CASSARDRDTDTQYF
TRBV27	-	-	TRBJ1-2	TGTGCCAGCAGCGCATCCGAAAAGCGGGGCTACACCTTC	CASSASEKRGYTF
TRBV5-1	-	TRBD2	TRBJ2-1	TGCGCCAGCAGGCTACTAGCGGGACCCTACAATGAGCAGTTCTTC	CASRLLAGPYNEQFF
TRBV7-3	-	-	TRBJ2-1	TGTGCCAGCAGCTTTGTTCGGGGGAATGAGCAGTTCTTC	CASSFVRGNEQFF
TRBV30	-	-	TRBJ1-4	TGTGCCTGGAAACAGGGTTCGGGAGAAAAACTGTTTTTT	CAWKQGSGEKLFF
TRBV6-5	-	-	TRBJ1-5	TGTGCCAGCAGTTACTCGGCAGGGGATCAGCCCCAGCATTTT	CASSYSAGDQPQHF
TRBV4-1	-	-	TRBJ2-1	TGCGCCAGCAGCCAAGATCAGGACAGTAACTACAATGAGCAGTTCTTC	CASSQDQDSNYNEQFF
TRBV5-1	once	-	TRBJ1-2	TGCGCCAGCAGCTTGGAAGGGGTCGGTGGCTACACCTTC	CASSLEGVGGYTF
TRBV5-1	-	-	TRBJ2-3	TGCGCCAGCAGCCCGGACGGGAGAAGGGATACGCAGTATTTT	CASSPDGRRDTQYF
TRBV3-1/TRBV3-2	-	TRBD2	TRBJ2-5	TGTGCCAGCAGCCCCGGGACTAGCGGGACTCCAGGGACCCAGTACTTC	CASSPGTSGTPGTQYF
TRBV27	-	TRBD1	TRBJ1-2	TGTGCCAGCGGCCCGCGGACAGGGAGCGGCTACACCTTC	CASGPRTGSGYTF